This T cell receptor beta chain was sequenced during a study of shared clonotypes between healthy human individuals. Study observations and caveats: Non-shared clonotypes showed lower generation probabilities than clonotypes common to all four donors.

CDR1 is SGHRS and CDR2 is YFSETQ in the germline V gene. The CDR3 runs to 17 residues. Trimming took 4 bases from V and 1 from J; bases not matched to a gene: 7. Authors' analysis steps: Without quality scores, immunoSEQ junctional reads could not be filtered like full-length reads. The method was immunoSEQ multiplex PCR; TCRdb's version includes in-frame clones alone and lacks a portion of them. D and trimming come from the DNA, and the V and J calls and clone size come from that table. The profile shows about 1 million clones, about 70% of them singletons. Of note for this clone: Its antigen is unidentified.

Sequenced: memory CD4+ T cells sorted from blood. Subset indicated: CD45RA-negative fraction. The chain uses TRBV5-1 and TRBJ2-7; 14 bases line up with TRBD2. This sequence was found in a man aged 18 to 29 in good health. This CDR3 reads CASSPGTSGRVSYEQYF. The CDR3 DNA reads TGCGCCAGCAGCCCTGGGACTAGCGGGAGAGTTTCCTACGAGCAGTACTTC.